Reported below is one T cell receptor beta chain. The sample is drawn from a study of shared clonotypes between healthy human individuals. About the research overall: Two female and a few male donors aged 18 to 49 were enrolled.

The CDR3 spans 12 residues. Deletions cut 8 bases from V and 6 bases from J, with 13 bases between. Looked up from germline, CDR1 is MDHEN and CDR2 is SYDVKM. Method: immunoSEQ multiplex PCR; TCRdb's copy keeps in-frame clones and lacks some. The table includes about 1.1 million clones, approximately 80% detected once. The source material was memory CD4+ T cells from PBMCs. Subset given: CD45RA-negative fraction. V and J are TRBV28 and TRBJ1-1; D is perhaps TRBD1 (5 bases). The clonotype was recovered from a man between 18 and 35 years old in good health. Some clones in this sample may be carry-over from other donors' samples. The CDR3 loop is CASGLGQSEAFF. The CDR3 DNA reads TGTGCCAGCGGGTTGGGGCAGTCTGAAGCTTTCTTT.